The entry below gives a single T cell receptor beta chain sequence along with its context. The data stem from a study of blood T cell repertoires in COVID-19. Across the study: Italy, Spain and the United States were the sources of the convalescent and acute COVID-19 samples. Sample material is recorded as cDNA or gDNA derived from T cells, B-cell-depleted T cells, or PBMCs.

Enrolment of Seattle patients took place during active infection, and they were followed longitudinally. Some clones are missing from TCRdb's copy, which holds only in-frame ones; the method was immunoSEQ multiplex PCR. The repertoire holds about 290,000 clones, roughly 86% seen once, with around 10% in the top ten. The CDR3 extends over 15 amino acids. The germline V gene has CDR1 SEHNR and CDR2 FQNEAQ (reference sequence). Between the trimmed V and J ends, which lost 3 bases and 2 bases, there was a span of 13 bases. The chain is built from TRBV7-9 and TRBJ2-5, with D tentatively TRBD2 (5 bases). The TCR sequence derives from a woman in her 30s with COVID-19, enrolled during active disease. Sequenced: peripheral blood. The CDR3 spells CASSLRDYLQETQYF. The CDR3 DNA sequence: TGTGCCAGCAGCTTGAGAGACTACCTACAAGAGACCCAGTACTTC.